The 21 T cell receptor beta chains listed next were all sequenced from one sample in a study of CD8 T cells in ankylosing spondylitis. TCRdb re-derived calls from the 5' RACE reads in MiXCR, one entry per CDR3 protein. The table shows 240,000 or so distinct CDR3 sequences, with approximately 9% occurring only once. The specimen sequenced was blood, either unsorted or a sorted T cell fraction (not recorded which). The receptor source for this set is a male donor with ankylosing spondylitis or in good health (not recorded which).

This clonotype was counted ten times or more. The junction departs from germline at one end; a sequencing error may be responsible. This chain connects TRBV7-6 to TRBJ2-7; no clear D gene. This CDR3 has 13 amino acids. The germline V gene encodes CDR1 SGHVS and CDR2 FNYEAQ. The CDR3 loop reads CASSKTGSDEQYF. CDR3 sequence (DNA): TGTGCCAGCAGCAAAACTGGCTCCGACGAGCAGTACTTC.

This clonotype was found many times. The V call is TRBV5-1, the J call TRBJ1-5; TRBD1 might be the D (5 bases). This CDR3 spans 15 amino acids. Germline V gene lookup returns CDR1 SGHRS and CDR2 YFSETQ. Trimming cost V 2 bases and J 2 bases, with 11 bases left between them. CDR3 nucleotides: TGCGCCAGCAGCTTCGGAGGGGTCCGCAATCAGCCCCAGCATTTT. This codes for CASSFGGVRNQPQHF.

Ten or more counts support this clonotype. The rearrangement uses TRBV20-1 and TRBJ2-1, with 10 bases fitting TRBD2. Trimming took 6 bases from V and 8 from J; bases not matched to a gene: 10. The CDR3 loop spans 14 amino acids. Germline lookup yields CDR1 DFQATT and CDR2 SNEGSKA (reference sequence). CDR3 coding DNA: TGCAGTGCCCTGGTGCCTAGCGGGGGCCATGAGCAGTTCTTC. It is translated as CSALVPSGGHEQFF.

This clonotype was counted many times. The rearrangement uses TRBV7-9 and TRBJ2-1; TRBD1 matches 9 bases. Losses at the gene ends were 1 base for V and 6 bases for J; bases not matched to a gene: 4. CDR3 size: 15 residues. Germline CDR1 and CDR2: SEHNR and FQNEAQ (reference sequence). As DNA, the CDR3 is TGTGCCAGCAGCTTAGGGACAGGGGCCCGCAATGAGCAGTTCTTC. Translating gives CASSLGTGARNEQFF.

This clonotype has ten or more counts. The chain couples TRBV29-1 to TRBJ2-4, with a possible D match to TRBD2 (6 bases). The CDR3 is 12 amino acids. Germline CDR1 is SQVTM and CDR2 is ANQGSEA. Trimming pared 6 bases from V and 6 bases from J, leaving 12 bases between. CDR3 in DNA: TGCAGCGTCGCCGGGACTTCAAACATTCAGTACTTC. Translating it yields CSVAGTSNIQYF. Filled out from reference TRBV29-1 and TRBJ2-4, the complete variable domain reads SAVISQKPSRDICQRGTSLTIQCQVDSQVTMMFWYRQQPGQSLTLIATANQGSEATYESGFVIDKFPISRPNLTFSTLTVSNMSPEDSSIYLCSVAGTSNIQYFGAGTRLSVL.

This clonotype was found many times. The V gene is TRBV5-1, the J gene TRBJ2-7, with D possibly being TRBD1 (6 bases). The CDR3 is 12 residues long. Trimming removed 7 bases at V and 0 bases at J, with 8 bases between. Per germline, CDR1 SGHRS and CDR2 YFSETQ. CDR3 sequence (DNA): TGCGCCAGCTGGACAGACTCCTACGAGCAGTACTTC. This translates into CASWTDSYEQYF.

V and J are TRBV20-1 and TRBJ2-3; TRBD2 aligns across 11 bases. The CDR3 spans 17 residues. Germline V lookup: CDR1 DFQATT, CDR2 SNEGSKA (reference sequence). The V gene end was trimmed by 6 bases and the J gene end by 1 base; junction bases not matched to a gene: 12. CDR3 DNA: TGCAGTGCAAACCTAGCGGGGGGCATAATCCGCACAGATACGCAGTATTTT. The encoded protein is CSANLAGGIIRTDTQYF.

This clonotype was observed a handful of times. The V and J genes are TRBV7-6 and TRBJ2-1; TRBD2 agrees at 9 bases. Germline CDR1 reads SGHVS; CDR2 reads FNYEAQ. CDR3 length: 16 amino acids. V gave up 5 bases and J gave up 2 bases; unmatched junction bases: 7. The CDR3: CASSPQAGGAYNEQFF. CDR3 in DNA: TGTGCCAGCAGCCCTCAAGCGGGAGGTGCCTACAATGAGCAGTTCTTC.

This clonotype was recorded many times. The chain uses TRBV7-9 and TRBJ2-1, with 8 bases identical to TRBD1. V was clipped by 2 bases and J by 8 bases; unmatched bases: 11. This CDR3 comprises 16 residues. The germline V gene encodes CDR1 SEHNR and CDR2 FQNEAQ (reference sequence). The CDR3 nucleotides are TGTGCCAGCAGCTTATCGCGCGGCAGGGGGCTGGATGAGCAGTTCTTC. It yields the protein CASSLSRGRGLDEQFF.

This clonotype was detected many times. V and J are TRBV9 and TRBJ1-2; tentative D call: TRBD1 (5 bases). This CDR3 contains 18 residues. Germline CDR1 SGDLS, CDR2 YYNGEE. V was pared by 0 bases and J by 3 bases, with 21 bases between. CDR3 bases: TGTGCCAGCAGCGTAGGAGCGACGGGGCCCCACGGGGACTATGGCTACACCTTC. Its protein product is CASSVGATGPHGDYGYTF.

This clonotype has at least ten counts. The chain joins TRBV6-2 or TRBV6-3 to TRBJ2-1, with TRBD2 matching 8 bases. The germline CDR1 and CDR2 sequences are MNHEY and SVGEGT. Trimming at V came to 8 bases and at J to 8 bases, leaving 14 bases not matched to a gene. This CDR3 contains 15 residues. DNA of the CDR3: TGTGCCAGCTGGATCGGGAGGGCCAGAATTCATGAGCAGTTCTTC. Translated: CASWIGRARIHEQFF.

This clonotype was counted between two and nine times. V is TRBV11-2 and J is TRBJ2-5; possibly TRBD1 for D (6 bases). Germline CDR1 and CDR2: SGHAT and FQNNGV. This CDR3 contains 15 residues. V gave up 3 bases and J gave up 5 bases, with 16 bases separating them. The DNA for the CDR3 is TGTGCCAGCAGCTTCTCGCCCTTCAGGGGCGAGACCCAGTACTTC. Protein product: CASSFSPFRGETQYF.

There are many counts of this clonotype. The V call is TRBV27, the J call TRBJ1-2; TRBD1 agrees at 9 bases. V lost 11 bases and J lost 4; bases outside the gene matches: 17. Germline V lookup: CDR1 MNHEY, CDR2 SMNVEV (reference sequence). This CDR3 has 16 residues. The CDR3 DNA sequence: TGTGCCTCAGGAGGGACAGGGATATTTGGTACCTATGGCTACACCTTC. It is translated as CASGGTGIFGTYGYTF.

On this clonotype: A single base separates this from a much larger clone, so it may be a read error. The gene calls are TRBV19 and TRBJ2-3, with 7 bases that match TRBD2. CDR1 is LNHDA and CDR2 is SQIVND in the germline V gene (reference sequence). CDR3 length equals 14 residues. Losses at the gene ends were 6 bases for V and 4 bases for J; bases not matched to a gene: 7. In nucleotides, the CDR3 is TGTGCCAGTAGAGCGAACGGGAGGCCAGATACGCAGTATTTT. Translated, it gives CASRANGRPDTQYF.

This clonotype was detected many times. The chain uses TRBV20-1 and TRBJ2-1, with unresolved D. This CDR3 has 11 residues. V lost 3 bases and J 8 bases, leaving 8 bases between the germline ends. Germline V gene sequence: CDR1 DFQATT, CDR2 SNEGSKA (reference sequence). CDR3 in amino acids: CSARIGHEQFF. CDR3 bases: TGCAGTGCTAGGATAGGCCATGAGCAGTTCTTC.

This clonotype was counted at least ten times. This rearrangement joins TRBV7-2 to TRBJ1-6; 8 bases align to TRBD1. Losses at the gene ends were 4 bases for V and 9 bases for J; bases not matched to a gene: 11. CDR3 length equals 16 residues. Germline V gene data show CDR1 as SGHTA and CDR2 as FQGNSA. CDR3 nucleotide sequence: TGTGCCAGCAGCTCAGGACAGGGTATAGTCGGTTCACCCCTCCACTTT. Amino acid sequence: CASSSGQGIVGSPLHF.

This chain connects TRBV5-5 to TRBJ1-5, with 9 bases that match TRBD1. The ends lost 4 bases at V and 2 bases at J; junction bases unmatched: 1. CDR3 length: 14 amino acids. CDR1 is SGHKS, CDR2 YYEKEE, per germline (reference sequence). The CDR3 sequence is CASSRDRGNQPQHF. The CDR3 bases are TGTGCCAGCAGCCGGGACAGGGGCAATCAGCCCCAGCATTTT. Variable domain in full (rest from reference TRBV5-5 and TRBJ1-5): DAGVTQSPTHLIKTRGQQVTLRCSPISGHKSVSWYQQVLGQGPQFIFQYYEKEERGRGNFPDRFSARQFPNYSSELNVNALLLGDSALYLCASSRDRGNQPQHFGDGTRLSIL.

The table lists this clonotype with a few counts. V and J are TRBV12-3 or TRBV12-4 and TRBJ1-1; 7 positions agree with TRBD1. J lost 5 bases, V lost 1 base, and 7 bases had no gene match. The CDR3 has 15 amino acids. This chain's CDR3 is CASSLGGQDRTEAFF. The CDR3 DNA is TGTGCCAGCAGTTTAGGCGGACAGGACCGAACTGAAGCTTTCTTT.

Comments on this clonotype: A much larger clone lies a single base off, so this may be a read error. In this CDR3 the conserved last residue, phenylalanine or tryptophan, is missing, so a read error is likely. This chain uses TRBV20-1 with TRBJ2-7; D call uncertain. The CDR3 runs 14 residues. CDR1 is DFQATT, CDR2 SNEGSKA, per germline (reference sequence). The V and J ends lost 2 bases and 2 bases respectively, with 13 bases between them. The CDR3 DNA reads TGCAGTGCTAGAAGTCGGTCTTTACCCTACGAGCAGTACTAC. Its translation is CSARSRSLPYEQYY.

This clonotype occurred many times. This chain links TRBV7-2 with TRBJ1-2, with a weak D call TRBD1 (5 bases). Trimming took 1 base from V and 8 from J, leaving 23 bases between them. The CDR3 has 17 residues. Germline CDR1 and CDR2: SGHTA and FQGNSA. CDR3 loop: CASSLVALSLGGGGYTF. The CDR3 coding sequence is TGTGCCAGCAGCTTAGTGGCCCTTTCCCTCGGGGGTGGGGGCTACACCTTC.

This clonotype was seen at least ten times. The CDR3 spells CASSSGTSGGTQYF. The CDR3 DNA follows: TGTGCCAGCAGTTCCGGGACTAGCGGGGGTACGCAGTATTTT. This rearrangement joins TRBV27 to TRBJ2-3; 14 nucleotides agree with TRBD2. CDR1 and CDR2 from the germline V gene are MNHEY and SMNVEV (reference sequence). The CDR3 extends over 14 amino acids. V shed 4 bases and J 8 bases; nucleotides not matched to a gene: 2.